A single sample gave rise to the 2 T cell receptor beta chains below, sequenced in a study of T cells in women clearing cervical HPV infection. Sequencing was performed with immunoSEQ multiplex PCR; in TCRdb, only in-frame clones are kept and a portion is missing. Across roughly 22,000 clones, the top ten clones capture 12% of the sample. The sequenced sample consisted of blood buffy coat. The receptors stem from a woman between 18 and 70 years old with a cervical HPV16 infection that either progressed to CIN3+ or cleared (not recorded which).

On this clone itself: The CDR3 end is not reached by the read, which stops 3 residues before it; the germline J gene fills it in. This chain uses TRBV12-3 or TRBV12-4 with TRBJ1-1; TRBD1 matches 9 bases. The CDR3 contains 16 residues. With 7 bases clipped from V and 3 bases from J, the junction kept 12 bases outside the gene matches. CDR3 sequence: CASTQGGTGRYTEAFF. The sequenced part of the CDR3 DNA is TGTGCCAGCACACAAGGAGGGACAGGGAGGTACACTGAA.

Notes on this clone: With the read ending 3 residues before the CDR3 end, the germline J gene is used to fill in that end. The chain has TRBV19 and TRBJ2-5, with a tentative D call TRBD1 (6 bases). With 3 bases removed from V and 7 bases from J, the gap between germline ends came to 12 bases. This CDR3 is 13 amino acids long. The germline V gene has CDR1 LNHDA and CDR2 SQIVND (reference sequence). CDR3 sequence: CASSMDRRGTQYF. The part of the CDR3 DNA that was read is TGTGCCAGTAGTATGGACAGACGGGGGACC.